A selection of T cell receptor beta chains follows, all from one sample in a study of blood T cells in healthy people across ages. Via MiXCR, TCRdb re-called the 5' RACE reads, giving one row per CDR3 protein. This repertoire shows roughly 1,500,000 distinct CDR3 sequences, 30% to 35% found once; its top ten account for around 11%. Sequencing was performed on blood. These receptors were collected from a young woman in good health. Both conserved end residues are part of each CDR3. D genes are given only for firm matches. Some rows have no size entry. The others give once, few or many, or a class for an expanded clone.

length,D,J,V,size,CDR3,DNA
17,TRBD1,TRBJ1-5,TRBV28,NA,CASSLGQGKAYNQPQHF,TGTGCCAGCAGTTTGGGACAGGGGAAGGCTTACAATCAGCCCCAGCATTTT
15,TRBD2,TRBJ2-5,TRBV29-1,NA,CSVEPGLAQHETQYF,TGCAGCGTTGAACCGGGACTAGCGCAACACGAGACCCAGTACTTC
14,NA,TRBJ1-2,TRBV20-1,few,CSARDRPPLYDYTF,TGCAGTGCTAGAGACAGGCCGCCGCTTTATGACTACACCTTC
13,TRBD1,TRBJ2-7,TRBV3-1,NA,CASSQGFRGEQYF,TGTGCCAGCAGCCAAGGATTCAGGGGGGAGCAGTACTTC
15,NA,TRBJ2-4,TRBV4-1,NA,CASSQGASDRGEQYF,TGCGCCAGCAGCCAAGGAGCGTCGGACCGGGGTGAGCAGTACTTC
14,NA,TRBJ2-1,TRBV3-1,few,CASSQGPTNNEQFF,TGTGCCAGTAGTCAGGGGCCCACTAACAATGAGCAGTTCTTC
14,NA,TRBJ1-2,TRBV25-1,NA,CASRGWQGRYGYTF,TGTGCCAGCAGGGGGTGGCAGGGACGCTATGGCTACACCTTC
13,NA,TRBJ2-3,TRBV11-1,many,CASSFRGPDTQYF,TGTGCCAGCAGCTTTCGAGGTCCAGATACGCAGTATTTT
17,TRBD2,TRBJ2-1,TRBV5-1,few,CASSFPSAGGGYNEQFF,TGCGCCAGCAGCTTCCCTTCAGCGGGAGGAGGATACAATGAGCAGTTCTTC
14,NA,TRBJ1-3,TRBV20-1,NA,CSASQGLSGNTIYF,TGCAGTGCGTCCCAGGGGCTCTCTGGAAACACCATATATTTT
12,NA,TRBJ1-4,TRBV15,few,CATARPNEKLFF,TGTGCCACCGCGAGGCCTAATGAAAAACTGTTTTTT
12,NA,TRBJ1-2,TRBV12-3/TRBV12-4,few,CASSSKGDGYTF,TGTGCCAGCAGCTCTAAGGGGGATGGCTACACCTTC
16,TRBD1,TRBJ2-1,TRBV14,few,CASSQIMPTGGYEQFF,TGTGCCAGCAGCCAAATTATGCCCACAGGGGGCTATGAGCAGTTCTTC
17,NA,TRBJ2-2,TRBV5-1,few,CASSLELRERDTGELFF,TGCGCCAGCAGCTTGGAATTAAGAGAGAGGGACACCGGGGAGCTGTTTTTT
15,TRBD2,TRBJ2-7,TRBV9,NA,CASSVGTSGRGEQYF,TGTGCCAGCAGCGTAGGGACTAGCGGGAGGGGGGAGCAGTACTTC